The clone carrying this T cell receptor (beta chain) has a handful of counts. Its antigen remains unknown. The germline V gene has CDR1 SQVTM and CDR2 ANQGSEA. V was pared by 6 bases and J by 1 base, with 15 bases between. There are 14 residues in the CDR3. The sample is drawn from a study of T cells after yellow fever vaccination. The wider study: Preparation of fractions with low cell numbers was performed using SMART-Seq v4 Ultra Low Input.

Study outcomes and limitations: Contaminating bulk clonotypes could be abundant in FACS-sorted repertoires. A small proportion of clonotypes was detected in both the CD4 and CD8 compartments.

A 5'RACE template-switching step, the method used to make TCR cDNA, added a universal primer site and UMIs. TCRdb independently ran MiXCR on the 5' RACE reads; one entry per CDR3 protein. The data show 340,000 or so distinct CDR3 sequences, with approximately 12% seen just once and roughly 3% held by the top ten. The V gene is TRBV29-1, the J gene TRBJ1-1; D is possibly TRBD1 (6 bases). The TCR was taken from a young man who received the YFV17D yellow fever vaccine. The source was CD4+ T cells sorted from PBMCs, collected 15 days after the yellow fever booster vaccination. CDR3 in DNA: TGCAGCGTAGTGAAAAGACAGGCGAACACTGAAGCTTTCTTT. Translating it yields CSVVKRQANTEAFF.